This TCR beta chain originates from a study of blood T cell repertoires in COVID-19. In germline, CDR1 is SNHLY, CDR2 FYNNEI. The CDR3 is made up of 14 amino acids. V shed 4 bases and J 4 bases; nucleotides not matched to a gene: 3. This clone was seen a few times. The data were produced by immunoSEQ multiplex PCR, yet TCRdb's version contains in-frame clones alone and is incomplete. Among more than 250,000 clones, around four fifths were seen once, and the ten largest hold about 4.5%. This sequence originates from a man aged 60-69 years who had recovered from COVID-19. The chain combines TRBV2 with TRBJ1-5; TRBD1 aligns across 8 bases. The sequenced material came from peripheral blood. CDR3 sequence (DNA): TGTGCCAGCAGTGGACAGGGGCCGAATCAGCCCCAGCATTTT. This sequence encodes CASSGQGPNQPQHF. The whole variable domain, filled in from reference TRBV2 and TRBJ1-5, reads EPEVTQTPSHQVTQMGQEVILRCVPISNHLYFYWYRQILGQKVEFLVSFYNNEISEKSEIFDDQFSVERPDGSNFTLKIRSTKLEDSAMYFCASSGQGPNQPQHFGDGTRLSIL.